Presented here are 31 T cell receptor beta chains from one specimen sequenced in a study of shared T cell receptors in the human thymus. Measured with immunoSEQ multiplex PCR; TCRdb has only the in-frame clones, and not every one. The sample contains about 660,000 clones, around nine tenths of which appear only once. The sample also formed part of further work on human thymus T cells.

The specimen was thymocytes. Receptors were obtained from a boy in the first two years of life with a congenital heart defect.

This clone was counted a single time. The chain carries TRBV30 and TRBJ2-1; 10 bases are shared with TRBD2. Trimming cost V 4 bases and J 4 bases; bases outside gene matches: 16. CDR1 is GTSNPN, CDR2 SVGIG, per germline (reference sequence). This CDR3 spans 18 amino acids. CDR3 coding DNA: TGTGCCTGGATTGGACTTCCTCGGACTAGCGGAGATTACAATGAGCAGTTCTTC. Amino acid sequence: CAWIGLPRTSGDYNEQFF.

In this sample, this clone turned up once. This chain links TRBV9 with TRBJ2-3; weak D call: TRBD1 (6 bases). The germline V gene has CDR1 SGDLS and CDR2 YYNGEE. Trimming shortened V by 3 bases and J by 0 bases, and 14 bases separated the two germline ends. CDR3 length: 16 amino acids. The CDR3 is CASSADSPTSTDTQYF. The CDR3, as DNA: TGTGCCAGCAGCGCGGACAGCCCCACCAGCACAGATACGCAGTATTTT.

J is TRBJ2-3 and V is TRBV7-3, with TRBD2 matching 10 bases. V dropped 5 bases and J dropped 3; count of bases not matched to a gene: 8. Germline CDR1 and CDR2: SGHTA and FQGTGA. The CDR3 is 16 residues long. The CDR3 loop is CASSAKREGGTDTQYF. The CDR3 nucleotides read TGTGCCAGCAGCGCCAAGCGGGAGGGGGGTACAGATACGCAGTATTTT.

This chain uses TRBV4-3 with TRBJ2-1, with 11 positions matching TRBD2. Germline CDR1 is LGHNA and CDR2 is YSLEER. The CDR3 consists of 19 residues. The V gene end was trimmed by 3 bases and the J gene end by 2 bases; junction bases not matched to a gene: 12. The CDR3 sequence is CASSHLLLAGGYTYNEQFF. CDR3 coding DNA: TGCGCCAGCAGCCACCTATTATTAGCGGGAGGGTACACCTACAATGAGCAGTTCTTC.

The chain is built from TRBV27 and TRBJ1-2; 7 nucleotides line up with TRBD1. The germline V gene has CDR1 MNHEY and CDR2 SMNVEV (reference sequence). This CDR3 contains 15 residues. V lost 6 bases, J lost 1 base, and 8 bases stayed unmatched. The CDR3 nucleotides are TGTGCCAGCAGCAACAGGGGCGGCATTAACTATGGCTACACCTTC. It yields the protein CASSNRGGINYGYTF.

The rearrangement joins TRBV6-5 to TRBJ1-1; D uncertain. CDR1 and CDR2 (germline): MNHEY, SVGAGI. The CDR3 covers 14 residues. V gave up 2 bases and J gave up 1 base, with 8 bases separating them. The CDR3: CASSYGTRNTEAFF. The DNA for the CDR3 is TGTGCCAGCAGTTACGGTACAAGGAACACTGAAGCTTTCTTT.

This rearrangement joins TRBV15 to TRBJ2-2, with D possibly matching TRBD1 (6 bases). Germline assignment: CDR1 LNHNV and CDR2 YYDKDF (reference sequence). The ends were cut back, 1 base at V and 2 bases at J, with 11 bases in the middle. This CDR3 has 16 amino acids. DNA for the CDR3: TGTGCCACCAGCAGAGCCCCGGGACAAAACACCGGGGAGCTGTTTTTT. It codes for CATSRAPGQNTGELFF.

This clone was picked up one time. The CDR3 nucleotides are TGTGCCAGCAGCTTAGGGACACAAATAGCCAAAAACATTCAGTACTTC. Protein sequence: CASSLGTQIAKNIQYF. The gene calls are TRBV7-9 and TRBJ2-4, with D possibly TRBD1 on 5 matching bases. The CDR3 runs 16 residues. Trimming left V 1 base short and J 0 bases short, with 10 bases between. Germline V gene sequence: CDR1 SEHNR, CDR2 FQNEAQ (reference sequence).

This rearrangement joins TRBV12-5 to TRBJ1-2; D call uncertain. Deletions cut 4 bases from V and 4 bases from J, with 10 bases between. From germline, CDR1 is LGHNT and CDR2 FRNRAP. This CDR3 is built from 13 residues. Here the CDR3 DNA reads TGTGCTAGTGGTTCCTACCGGAGCTATGGCTACACCTTC. Amino acid sequence: CASGSYRSYGYTF.

The chain couples TRBV6-1 to TRBJ2-1; 7 nucleotides agree with TRBD2. The CDR3 consists of 12 residues. Germline-derived CDR1 and CDR2 are MNHNS and SASEGT. V was clipped by 0 bases and J by 15 bases; unmatched bases: 5. CDR3 protein: CASSEAGGRLFF. The CDR3 region has the DNA TGTGCCAGCAGTGAAGCGGGAGGGAGGCTGTTCTTC.

As to this clone: An end of the junction does not agree with germline; a read error may underlie this. The identical CDR3 is also encoded by other nucleotide sequences in the sample. The chain has TRBV13 and TRBJ1-3; TRBD1 is a possible D gene (6 bases). Germline assignment: CDR1 PRHDT and CDR2 FYEKMQ (reference sequence). CDR3 length equals 17 residues. The CDR3 DNA is TGTGCCAGCAGCTTAGCCGTTCGGGGGGCTTTGGGAAACACCATATACTTT. Amino acid sequence: CASSLAVRGALGNTIYF.

This chain connects TRBV2 to TRBJ2-5; D remains ambiguous. Germline CDR1 is SNHLY and CDR2 is FYNNEI. CDR3 length: 14 residues. The ends were cut back, 5 bases at V and 5 bases at J, with 15 bases in the middle. This chain's CDR3 is CASSQKRQVETQYF. In DNA, the CDR3 is TGTGCCAGCAGTCAGAAACGGCAGGTGGAGACCCAGTACTTC.

The chain carries TRBV11-3 and TRBJ2-7; D gene unclear. The germline CDR1 and CDR2 sequences are SGHNT and YENEEA. The V end lost 0 bases, the J end lost 2 bases, and 11 bases lay between the germline ends. The CDR3 covers 15 residues. The CDR3 nucleotides read TGTGCCAGCAGCTTAGAGGGCGCGTTGACCTACGAGCAGTACTTC. Translated: CASSLEGALTYEQYF.

CDR3 DNA sequence: TGTGCCAGCTCCGGGACTGCGAACACCGGGGAGCTGTTTTTT. Protein sequence: CASSGTANTGELFF. This chain links TRBV9 with TRBJ2-2; weak D call: TRBD2 (6 bases). CDR1 is SGDLS and CDR2 is YYNGEE in the germline V gene. Deletions cut 7 bases from V and 0 bases from J, with 10 bases between. CDR3 length equals 14 residues.

This chain joins TRBV18 and TRBJ2-5; tentative D call: TRBD1 (6 bases). V lost 3 bases, J lost 2 bases, and 19 bases lay in between. Germline assignment: CDR1 KGHSH and CDR2 LQKENI. The CDR3 has 17 residues. CDR3: CASSPREDRTGQETQYF. In nucleotides, the CDR3 is TGTGCCAGCTCACCTAGGGAAGATCGCACAGGGCAAGAGACCCAGTACTTC.

There are a few counts of this clone. The chain uses TRBV4-2 and TRBJ2-7, with 10 bases lining up with TRBD2. Germline V CDR1 and CDR2: LGHNA, YNFKEQ. This CDR3 spans 15 amino acids. V was clipped by 3 bases and J by 5 bases; unmatched bases: 7. Here the CDR3 DNA reads TGTGCCAGCAGCCACCAGACTAGCGGGCCAAACGAGCAGTACTTC. This sequence encodes CASSHQTSGPNEQYF.

This rearrangement joins TRBV27 to TRBJ2-7, with 7 bases lining up with TRBD2. CDR1 and CDR2 (germline): MNHEY, SMNVEV (reference sequence). The trim removed 2 bases at V and 0 bases at J, leaving 4 bases unmatched. The CDR3 contains 15 residues. CDR3 region: CASSLGLADSYEQYF. The CDR3, as DNA: TGTGCCAGCAGTTTAGGGCTAGCGGACTCCTACGAGCAGTACTTC.

The genes are TRBV13 and TRBJ2-3, with 8 bases identical to TRBD1. The trim removed 3 bases at V and 5 bases at J, leaving 4 bases unmatched. CDR1 is PRHDT, CDR2 FYEKMQ, per germline (reference sequence). The CDR3 has 14 residues. CDR3 region: CASSFGQGEDTQYF. The CDR3 DNA reads as TGTGCCAGCAGCTTCGGACAGGGAGAAGATACGCAGTATTTT. Supplemented by reference TRBV13 and TRBJ2-3, the full variable domain reads AAGVIQSPRHLIKEKRETATLKCYPIPRHDTVYWYQQGPGQDPQFLISFYEKMQSDKGSIPDRFSAQQFSDYHSELNMSSLELGDSALYFCASSFGQGEDTQYFGPGTRLTVL.

V and J are TRBV4-3 and TRBJ2-3; 8 positions agree with TRBD2. The CDR3 covers 16 residues. J lost 7 bases, V lost 1 base, and 10 bases had no gene match. CDR1 LGHNA and CDR2 YSLEER come from the germline V gene. CDR3 DNA: TGCGCCAGCAGCCAAGTGCAGCGGGGGACCCCGAATACGCAGTATTTT. This codes for CASSQVQRGTPNTQYF.

J is TRBJ2-7 and V is TRBV14; TRBD2 agrees at 13 bases. Germline-derived CDR1 and CDR2 are SGHDN and FVKESK. The CDR3 is made up of 17 amino acids. V trimming: 0 bases; J trimming: 9 bases; junction bases outside the gene matches: 11. The CDR3 here is CASSQDRPGLAGCGQYF. The CDR3 DNA is TGTGCCAGCAGCCAAGACCGACCGGGACTAGCGGGATGCGGGCAGTACTTC.

The CDR3 protein is CASSLTGGRQPQHF. The CDR3 DNA sequence: TGTGCCAGCAGTCTAACAGGGGGCAGGCAGCCCCAGCATTTT. V usage is TRBV27 and J usage is TRBJ1-5, with 9 bases lining up with TRBD1. Looked up from germline, CDR1 is MNHEY and CDR2 is SMNVEV (reference sequence). J gave up 7 bases and V 5 bases, and 6 bases lay outside the gene matches. The CDR3 is made up of 14 amino acids.

The chain has TRBV7-2 and TRBJ1-1; D is perhaps TRBD1 (5 bases). The germline V and J ends were trimmed by 3 bases and 0 bases, with 8 bases remaining between them. The CDR3 runs to 14 residues. Per germline, CDR1 SGHTA and CDR2 FQGNSA. CDR3: CASSLTQVNTEAFF. CDR3 DNA: TGTGCCAGCAGCTTGACACAGGTGAACACTGAAGCTTTCTTT.

This sequence joins TRBV28 and TRBJ1-4; no firm D call. Germline assignment: CDR1 MDHEN and CDR2 SYDVKM. With 5 bases removed from V and 3 bases from J, the gap between germline ends came to 13 bases. The CDR3 is 15 residues long. In DNA form, the CDR3 reads TGTGCCAGCAGTCTAGACCGGGTCTCTAATGAAAAACTGTTTTTT. It is translated as CASSLDRVSNEKLFF.

J is TRBJ2-2 and V is TRBV15, with TRBD1 identical over 7 bases. With V trimmed by 0 bases and J by 6 bases, 7 bases remained unmatched. The CDR3 extends over 16 amino acids. CDR1 is LNHNV and CDR2 is YYDKDF in the germline V gene (reference sequence). DNA of the CDR3: TGTGCCACCAGCAGAGATCCCACAGGGGTGGCCGGGGAGCTGTTTTTT. It specifies CATSRDPTGVAGELFF. Complete variable domain (other parts from reference TRBV15 and TRBJ2-2): DAMVIQNPRYQVTQFGKPVTLSCSQTLNHNVMYWYQQKSSQAPKLLFHYYDKDFNNEADTPDNFQSRRPNTSFCFLDIRSPGLGDTAMYLCATSRDPTGVAGELFFGEGSRLTVL.

The chain links TRBV27 to TRBJ1-5; D gene unclear. Trimming left V 3 bases short and J 5 bases short, with 8 bases between. The CDR3 runs to 13 residues. Germline-derived CDR1 and CDR2 are MNHEY and SMNVEV (reference sequence). The CDR3 region is CASSFSLDQPQHF. As DNA, the CDR3 is TGTGCCAGCAGTTTCAGCCTAGATCAGCCCCAGCATTTT.

The gene calls are TRBV29-1 and TRBJ1-2; 9 nucleotides line up with TRBD1. Germline V CDR1 and CDR2: SQVTM, ANQGSEA. V was clipped by 6 bases and J by 8 bases; unmatched bases: 13. The CDR3 spans 14 residues. This CDR3 is CSVSPNRGRGGYTF. DNA for the CDR3: TGCAGCGTGAGCCCTAACAGGGGGCGCGGAGGCTACACCTTC.

The chain is built from TRBV9 and TRBJ2-7; a weak D match, TRBD1 (6 bases). Looked up from germline, CDR1 is SGDLS and CDR2 is YYNGEE. CDR3 length: 15 residues. With 3 bases removed from V and 3 bases from J, the gap between germline ends came to 16 bases. Here the CDR3 DNA reads TGTGCCAGCAGCGCCGCGCAGGGGCCCCACTACGAGCAGTACTTC. Amino acid sequence: CASSAAQGPHYEQYF.

V gene TRBV12-5 combines with J gene TRBJ2-7; possible D gene TRBD2, 6 bases. The germline V gene has CDR1 LGHNT and CDR2 FRNRAP. The V gene lost 2 bases and the J gene lost 0 bases, with 23 bases spanning the gap. The CDR3 is made up of 19 amino acids. CDR3 nucleotides: TGTGCTAGTGGTTTGTGTGAAGCGCCGTGTGACGGGAGCTCCTACGAGCAGTACTTC. It codes for CASGLCEAPCDGSSYEQYF.

The chain couples TRBV10-3 to TRBJ2-5, with TRBD2 matching over 14 bases. The CDR3 spans 15 residues. The V and J ends lost 7 bases and 4 bases, in that order; junction bases with no gene match: 5. CDR1 ENHRY and CDR2 SYGVKD come from the germline V gene. Here the CDR3 DNA reads TGTGCCATCACCTCGGGACTAGCGGGAGTAGAGACCCAGTACTTC. Translating gives CAITSGLAGVETQYF.

The chain recombines TRBV7-8 with TRBJ2-7, with no clear D. This CDR3 spans 19 amino acids. V was shortened by 5 bases and J by 0 bases, with 26 bases between the two germline ends. Germline-derived CDR1 and CDR2 are SGHVS and FQNEAQ. The CDR3 sequence is CASSPGSAKSELSSYEQYF. The CDR3 nucleotides are TGTGCCAGCAGCCCAGGTTCAGCAAAGTCGGAACTGTCCTCCTACGAGCAGTACTTC. Combining the CDR3 with reference TRBV7-8 and TRBJ2-7 gives the whole variable domain GAGVSQSPRYKVAKRGQDVALRCDPISGHVSLFWYQQALGQGPEFLTYFQNEAQLDKSGLPSDRFFAERPEGSVSTLKIQRTQQEDSAVYLCASSPGSAKSELSSYEQYFGPGTRLTVT.

The V call is TRBV7-6, the J call TRBJ2-3, with 7 bases that match TRBD2. The CDR3 has 15 residues. Trimming at V came to 1 base and at J to 10 bases, leaving 11 bases not matched to a gene. The germline CDR1 and CDR2 sequences are SGHVS and FNYEAQ. For the CDR3, the DNA is TGTGCCAGCAGCTTAGTGGGCCCCGCACGGGGGGCGCAGTATTTT. Translating gives CASSLVGPARGAQYF. The full variable domain, in which reference TRBV7-6 and TRBJ2-3 provide the parts outside the CDR3, is GAGVSQSPRYKVTKRGQDVALRCDPISGHVSLYWYRQALGQGPEFLTYFNYEAQQDKSGLPNDRFSAERPEGSISTLTIQRTEQRDSAMYRCASSLVGPARGAQYFGPGTRLTVL.